Sequencing of this TCR beta chain was carried out in a study of Ad26.COV2.S vaccination and SARS-CoV-2 variants. Study overall: Donor participated within the Ad26.COV2.S arm of the COV1001 trial.

Treatment reported: 15 to 20 received Ad26.COV2.S at low or high dose, single or two shots; 5 received placebo; per-sample allocation not given. The samples date from day 63 after the first vaccine or placebo injection. At a Boston site, the person donating was an adult of 18-55 years. Clones were sequenced by immunoSEQ multiplex PCR, and TCRdb holds only the in-frame ones, with some missing. The repertoire holds about 390,000 clones, with 80% to 90% as singletons. The CDR3 length is 14 residues. The ends were cut back, 1 base at V and 0 bases at J, with 6 bases in the middle. CDR1 and CDR2 (germline): SEHNR, FQNEAQ (reference sequence). Study results and limitations: Placebo recipients showed lower spike-specific TCR breadth than vaccinees. It is possible that the TCR breadth and depth analyses underestimated the total T cell responses.

As concerns this clone: Its antigen is unknown.

The genes are TRBV7-9 and TRBJ1-1; no clear D gene. This specimen was peripheral blood, taken in a trial of Ad26.COV2.S vaccine versus placebo. This TCR was recovered from a person between 18 and 65 years old who received the Ad26.COV2.S COVID-19 vaccine or a placebo. Here the CDR3 reads CASSLGYVNTEAFF. CDR3 nucleotide sequence: TGTGCCAGCAGCTTAGGGTACGTGAACACTGAAGCTTTCTTT.